This TCR beta chain derives from a study of blood T cell repertoires in COVID-19 (dated by TCRdb to 2020 to 2021). At the level of the whole study: The collaborator samples originated in the United States, Italy and Spain and spanned the acute and convalescent phases of COVID-19. The material from the prospective study consisted of cDNA or gDNA derived from T cells, B-cell-depleted T cells, or PBMCs. Subjects who had been exposed to COVID-19, were actively infected with it, or had recovered from it provided the deeply sampled blood TCRbeta repertoires that made up the dataset. A freely available public database, intended as a resource for researchers studying the immune response to SARS-CoV-2, is where the repertoires were released. The samples were drawn from two sources: the first 160 participants of the ongoing ImmuneRACE study, and fewer than 1,500 subjects contributed by 6 global collaborators. A de-identified subject ID, COVID-19 status, age in years and sex were almost always included in the sample metadata. Where available, HLA class I and class II types were taken from metadata supplied by the sample provider and were not determined by assay-based typing. What the research found in general, with its limitations: How much clinical and demographic metadata was included differed by source and by participant, and the metadata was provided uncurated.

The collaborating institutions used their own protocols to collect whole blood in K2EDTA tubes. For TCRbeta analysis, collaborators shipped samples in one of three forms: frozen whole blood, isolated PBMCs, or DNA extracted from either of those sample types. Including cysteine and phenylalanine, the CDR3 has 13 amino acids. The kept DNA is CDR3 alone, 39 bases in frame from the first base. On this clone: No antigen is known for it. No qualities accompany the bases; no much larger clone lies one base away.

The immunoSEQ Assay, a bias-controlled multiplex PCR, was used to amplify TCRbeta CDR3 regions from genomic DNA. The authors processed their data as follows. The number of nucleated cells in each sample was estimated by amplification of reference gene primers within the assay. To quantify the absolute abundance of each unique TCRbeta CDR3 rearrangement, sequence reads were collapsed and filtered. For each sample, productive Simpson clonality was calculated by taking the square root of Simpson's diversity index across productive rearrangements. Not all clones reach the TCRdb copy of this immuneACCESS table, which keeps in-frame sequences only. Checked studies attribute under half of the gap to unresolved V genes and leave the rest unexplained. V and J calls plus clone size are reproduced from that table; the DNA served to infer D and trimming. The sample has around 260,000 clones on record, roughly nine tenths of them singletons. Of the sample, about 3.5% is held by the ten largest clones.

This TCR derives from a young man with active or convalescent COVID-19. The sequence joins TRBV1 to TRBJ1-1; TRBD1, the D gene given by the table, was not confirmed from the DNA. TRBV1 is assigned pseudogene status. Sequencing input: peripheral blood. The CDR3 protein is CTSSRALNTEAFF. The nucleotide sequence is given as TGCACCAGCAGCCGGGCCTTGAACACTGAAGCTTTCTTT.